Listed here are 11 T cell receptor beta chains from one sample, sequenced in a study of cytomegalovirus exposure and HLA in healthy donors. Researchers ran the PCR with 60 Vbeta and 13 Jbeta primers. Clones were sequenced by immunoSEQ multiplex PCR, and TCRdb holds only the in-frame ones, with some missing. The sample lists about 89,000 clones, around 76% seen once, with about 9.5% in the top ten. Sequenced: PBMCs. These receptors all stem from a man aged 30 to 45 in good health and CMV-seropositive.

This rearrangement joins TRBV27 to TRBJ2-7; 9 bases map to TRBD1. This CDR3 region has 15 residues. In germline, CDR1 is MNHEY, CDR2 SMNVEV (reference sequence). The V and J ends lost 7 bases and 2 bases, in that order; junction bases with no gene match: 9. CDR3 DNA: TGTGCCAGCAAGGAATACCGGGACAGGGCCTACGAGCAGTACTTC. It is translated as CASKEYRDRAYEQYF.

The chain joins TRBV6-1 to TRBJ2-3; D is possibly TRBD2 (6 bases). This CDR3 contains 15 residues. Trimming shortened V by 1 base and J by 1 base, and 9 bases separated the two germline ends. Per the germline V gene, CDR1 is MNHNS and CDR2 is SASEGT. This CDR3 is CASSEGTIRTDTQYF. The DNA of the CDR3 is TGTGCCAGCAGTGAAGGGACTATCCGCACAGATACGCAGTATTTT.

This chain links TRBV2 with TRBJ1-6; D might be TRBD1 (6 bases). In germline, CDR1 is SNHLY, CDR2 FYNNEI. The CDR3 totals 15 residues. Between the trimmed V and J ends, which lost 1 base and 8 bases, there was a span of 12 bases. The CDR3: CASSEEAGVDSPLHF. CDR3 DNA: TGTGCCAGCAGTGAAGAAGCAGGGGTAGATTCACCCCTCCACTTT. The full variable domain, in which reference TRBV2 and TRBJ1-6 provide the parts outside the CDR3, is EPEVTQTPSHQVTQMGQEVILRCVPISNHLYFYWYRQILGQKVEFLVSFYNNEISEKSEIFDDQFSVERPDGSNFTLKIRSTKLEDSAMYFCASSEEAGVDSPLHFGNGTRLTVT.

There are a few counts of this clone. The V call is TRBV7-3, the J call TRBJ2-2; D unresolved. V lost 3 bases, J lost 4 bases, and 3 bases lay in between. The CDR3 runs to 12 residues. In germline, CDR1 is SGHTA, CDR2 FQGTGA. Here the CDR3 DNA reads TGTGCCAGCAGCTTCGTCACCGGGGAGCTGTTTTTT. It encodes CASSFVTGELFF.

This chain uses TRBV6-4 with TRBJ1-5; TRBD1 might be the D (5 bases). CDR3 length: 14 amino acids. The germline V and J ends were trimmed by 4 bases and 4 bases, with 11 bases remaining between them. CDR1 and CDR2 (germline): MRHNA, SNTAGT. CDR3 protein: CASSAGGGNQPQHF. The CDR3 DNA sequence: TGTGCCAGCAGTGCCGGGGGAGGAAATCAGCCCCAGCATTTT.

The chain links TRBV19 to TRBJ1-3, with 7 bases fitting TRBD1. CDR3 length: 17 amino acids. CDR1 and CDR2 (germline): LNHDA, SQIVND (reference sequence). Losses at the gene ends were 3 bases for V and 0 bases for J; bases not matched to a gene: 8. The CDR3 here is CASSIPYRGPSGNTIYF. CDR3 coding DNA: TGTGCCAGTAGTATTCCCTACAGGGGCCCCTCTGGAAACACCATATATTTT.

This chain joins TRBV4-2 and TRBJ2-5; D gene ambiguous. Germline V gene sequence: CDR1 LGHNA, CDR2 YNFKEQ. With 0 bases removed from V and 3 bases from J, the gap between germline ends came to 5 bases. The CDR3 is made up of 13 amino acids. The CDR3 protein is CASSQESEETQYF. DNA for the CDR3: TGTGCCAGCAGCCAAGAGAGCGAAGAGACCCAGTACTTC.

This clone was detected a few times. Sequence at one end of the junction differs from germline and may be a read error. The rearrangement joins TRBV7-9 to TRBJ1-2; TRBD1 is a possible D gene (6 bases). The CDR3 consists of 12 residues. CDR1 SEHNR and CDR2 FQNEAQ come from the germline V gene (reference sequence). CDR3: CSSSSGKGVYTF. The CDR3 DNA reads TGTTCCAGCAGCTCCGGAAAGGGGGTATACACCTTC.

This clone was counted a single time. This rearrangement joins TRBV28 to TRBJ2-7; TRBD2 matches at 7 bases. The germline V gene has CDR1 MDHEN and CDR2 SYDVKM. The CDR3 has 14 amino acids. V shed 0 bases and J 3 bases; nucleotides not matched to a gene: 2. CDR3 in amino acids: CASSLWGTNYEQYF. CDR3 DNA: TGTGCCAGCAGTTTATGGGGGACTAACTACGAGCAGTACTTC.

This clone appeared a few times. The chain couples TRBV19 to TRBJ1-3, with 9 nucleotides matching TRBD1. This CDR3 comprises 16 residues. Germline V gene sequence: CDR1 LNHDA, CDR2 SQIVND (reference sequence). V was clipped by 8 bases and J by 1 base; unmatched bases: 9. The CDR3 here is CASRARDRGSGNTIYF. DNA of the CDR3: TGTGCCAGTCGGGCTAGAGACAGGGGGTCTGGAAACACCATATATTTT.

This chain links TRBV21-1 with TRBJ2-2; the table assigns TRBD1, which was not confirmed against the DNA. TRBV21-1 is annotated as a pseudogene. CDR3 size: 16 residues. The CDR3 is CASSKVRGPNTGELFF. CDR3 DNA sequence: TGTGCCAGCAGCAAAGTAAGGGGCCCGAACACCGGGGAGCTGTTTTTT.